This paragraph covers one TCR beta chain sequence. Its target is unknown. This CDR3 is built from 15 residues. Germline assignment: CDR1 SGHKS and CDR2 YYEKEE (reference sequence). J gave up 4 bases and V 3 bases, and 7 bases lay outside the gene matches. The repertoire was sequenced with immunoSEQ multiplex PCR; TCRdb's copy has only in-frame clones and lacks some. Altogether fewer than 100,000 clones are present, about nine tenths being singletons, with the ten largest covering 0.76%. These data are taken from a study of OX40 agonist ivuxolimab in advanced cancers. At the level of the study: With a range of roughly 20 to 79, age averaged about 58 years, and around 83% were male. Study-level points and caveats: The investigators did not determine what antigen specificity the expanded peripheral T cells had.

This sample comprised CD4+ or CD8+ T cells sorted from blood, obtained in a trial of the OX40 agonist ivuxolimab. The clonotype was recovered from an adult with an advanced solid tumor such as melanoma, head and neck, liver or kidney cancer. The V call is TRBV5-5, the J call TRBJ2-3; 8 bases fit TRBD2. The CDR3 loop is CASSWNPGGADTQYF. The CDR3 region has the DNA TGTGCCAGCAGCTGGAACCCCGGGGGGGCAGATACGCAGTATTTT.